This T cell receptor beta chain was identified in a study of OX40 agonist ivuxolimab in advanced cancers. This clone showed up just once. Only in-frame clones appear in the TCRdb table, and some are missing; sequencing was by immunoSEQ multiplex PCR. There are about 95,000 clones in the sample; roughly nine tenths occur only once, and approximately 0.35% lies in the top ten. Sequenced material: CD4+ or CD8+ T cells sorted from blood, taken in a trial of the OX40 agonist ivuxolimab. The origin of this receptor is an adult with an advanced solid tumor such as melanoma, head and neck, liver or kidney cancer.

The CDR3 region has the DNA TGTGCCAGCAGTGGGGGACAGGGGTTTTTCTACGAGCAGTACTTC. As protein: CASSGGQGFFYEQYF. The genes are TRBV6-1 and TRBJ2-7; 10 nucleotides agree with TRBD1. Germline CDR1 MNHNS, CDR2 SASEGT. The CDR3 extends over 15 amino acids. With V trimmed by 4 bases and J by 3 bases, 6 bases remained unmatched.